This T cell receptor beta chain was sequenced in a study of cytomegalovirus exposure and HLA in healthy donors. Study findings and constraints: Highly shared sequence variants in one cluster were likely a sequencing artifact.

This clone was counted between two and nine times. The antigen remains undetermined. The primer mix had 60 Vbeta and 13 Jbeta primers. Clones were read by immunoSEQ multiplex PCR, and TCRdb kept only the in-frame ones, dropping some. This table holds roughly 150,000 clones, about 81% found once. The CDR3 totals 15 residues. Per the germline V gene, CDR1 is SNHLY and CDR2 is FYNNEI. Trimming removed 5 bases from V and 2 bases from J; junction bases left unmatched: 4. The sequence was collected from a woman aged 45 to 65 in good health and CMV-seropositive. Input material: PBMCs. The chain recombines TRBV2 with TRBJ2-7, with 12 bases lining up with TRBD2. The CDR3 reads CASSRTSGATYEQYF. CDR3 in DNA: TGTGCCAGCAGTAGGACTAGCGGGGCAACCTACGAGCAGTACTTC.